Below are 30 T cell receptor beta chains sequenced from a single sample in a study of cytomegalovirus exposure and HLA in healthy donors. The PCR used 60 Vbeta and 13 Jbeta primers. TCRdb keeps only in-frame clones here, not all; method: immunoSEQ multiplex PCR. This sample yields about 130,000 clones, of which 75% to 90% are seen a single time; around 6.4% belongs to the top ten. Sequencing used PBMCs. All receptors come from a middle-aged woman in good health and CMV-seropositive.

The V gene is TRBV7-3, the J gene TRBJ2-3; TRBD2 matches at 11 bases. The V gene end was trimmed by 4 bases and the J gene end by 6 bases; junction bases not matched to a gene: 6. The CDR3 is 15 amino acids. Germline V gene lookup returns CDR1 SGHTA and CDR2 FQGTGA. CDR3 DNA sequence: TGTGCCAGCAGCTCCGGACTAGCGGGCTTGGATACGCAGTATTTT. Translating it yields CASSSGLAGLDTQYF.

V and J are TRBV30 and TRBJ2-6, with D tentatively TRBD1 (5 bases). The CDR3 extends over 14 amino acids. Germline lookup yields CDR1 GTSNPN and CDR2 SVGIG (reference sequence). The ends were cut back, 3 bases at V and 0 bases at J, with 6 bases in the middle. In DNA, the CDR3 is TGTGCCTGGAGGACAGACTCTGGGGCCAACGTCCTGACTTTC. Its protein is CAWRTDSGANVLTF.

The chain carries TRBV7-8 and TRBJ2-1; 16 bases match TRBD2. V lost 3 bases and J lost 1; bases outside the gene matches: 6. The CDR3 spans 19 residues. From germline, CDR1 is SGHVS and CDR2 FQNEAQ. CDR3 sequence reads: CASSLTPGLAGGSYNEQFF. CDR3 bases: TGTGCCAGCAGCTTGACCCCGGGACTAGCGGGAGGGTCCTACAATGAGCAGTTCTTC.

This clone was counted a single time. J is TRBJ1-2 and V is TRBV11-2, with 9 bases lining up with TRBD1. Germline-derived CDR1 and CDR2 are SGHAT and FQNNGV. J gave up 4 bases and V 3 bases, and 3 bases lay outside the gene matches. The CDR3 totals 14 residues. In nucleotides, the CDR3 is TGTGCCAGCAGCTTCGGACAGGGGATCTATGGCTACACCTTC. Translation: CASSFGQGIYGYTF.

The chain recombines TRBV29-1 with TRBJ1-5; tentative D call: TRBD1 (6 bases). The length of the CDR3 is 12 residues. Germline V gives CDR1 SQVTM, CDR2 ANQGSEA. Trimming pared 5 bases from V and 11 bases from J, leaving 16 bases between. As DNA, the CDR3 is TGCAGCGTTACGGGACACCAAATGACCCAGCATTTT. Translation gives CSVTGHQMTQHF.

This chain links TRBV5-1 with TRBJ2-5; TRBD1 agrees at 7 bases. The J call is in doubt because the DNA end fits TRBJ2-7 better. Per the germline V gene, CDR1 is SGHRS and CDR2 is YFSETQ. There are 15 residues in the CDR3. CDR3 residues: CASSLVTGYSYEQYF. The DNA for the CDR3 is TGCGCCAGCAGCTTGGTGACAGGGTATTCCTACGAGCAGTACTTC.

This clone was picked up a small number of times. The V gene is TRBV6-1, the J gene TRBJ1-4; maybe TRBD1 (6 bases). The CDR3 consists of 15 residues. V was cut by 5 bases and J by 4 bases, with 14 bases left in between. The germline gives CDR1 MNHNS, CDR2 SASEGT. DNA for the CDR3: TGTGCCAGCAGTCAAATGGACAGTCTTAATGAAAAACTGTTTTTT. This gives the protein CASSQMDSLNEKLFF.

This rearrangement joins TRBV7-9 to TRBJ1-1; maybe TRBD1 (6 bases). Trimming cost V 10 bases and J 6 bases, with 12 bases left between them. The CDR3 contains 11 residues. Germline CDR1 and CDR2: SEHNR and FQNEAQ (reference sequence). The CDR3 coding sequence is TGTGCCATACAGGGTAGTGCTGAAGCTTTCTTT. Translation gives CAIQGSAEAFF.

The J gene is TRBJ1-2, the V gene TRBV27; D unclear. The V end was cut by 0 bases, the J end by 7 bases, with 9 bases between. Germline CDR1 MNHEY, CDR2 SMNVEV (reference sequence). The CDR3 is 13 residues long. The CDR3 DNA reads TGTGCCAGCAGTTTATCGTTTTCGGGTGGCTACACCTTC. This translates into CASSLSFSGGYTF.

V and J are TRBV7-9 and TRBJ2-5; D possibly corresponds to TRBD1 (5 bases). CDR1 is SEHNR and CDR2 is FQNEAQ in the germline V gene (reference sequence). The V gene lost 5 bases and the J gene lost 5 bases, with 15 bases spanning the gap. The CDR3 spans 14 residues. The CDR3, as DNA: TGTGCCAGCAGCCTAAACTCAGGGTACGAGACCCAGTACTTC. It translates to CASSLNSGYETQYF.

For the CDR3, the DNA is TGTGCCAGCACCCCCTCCGACATGAACACTGAAGCTTTCTTT. It translates to CASTPSDMNTEAFF. The chain carries TRBV6-4 and TRBJ1-1; D unresolved. V was cut by 7 bases and J by 0 bases, with 12 bases left in between. This CDR3 is built from 14 residues. CDR1 and CDR2 (germline): MRHNA, SNTAGT.

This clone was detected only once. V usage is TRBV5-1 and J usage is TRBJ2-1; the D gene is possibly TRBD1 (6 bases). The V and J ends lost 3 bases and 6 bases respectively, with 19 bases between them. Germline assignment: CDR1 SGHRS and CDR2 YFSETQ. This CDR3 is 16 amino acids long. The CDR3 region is CASSSTPRDTPNEQFF. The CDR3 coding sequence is TGCGCCAGCAGCTCTACCCCTCGGGACACCCCCAATGAGCAGTTCTTC.

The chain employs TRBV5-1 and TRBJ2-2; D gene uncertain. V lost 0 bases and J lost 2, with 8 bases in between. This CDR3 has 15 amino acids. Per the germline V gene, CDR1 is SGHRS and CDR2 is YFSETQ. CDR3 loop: CASSLGDTNTGELFF. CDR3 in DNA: TGCGCCAGCAGCTTGGGAGACACCAACACCGGGGAGCTGTTTTTT.

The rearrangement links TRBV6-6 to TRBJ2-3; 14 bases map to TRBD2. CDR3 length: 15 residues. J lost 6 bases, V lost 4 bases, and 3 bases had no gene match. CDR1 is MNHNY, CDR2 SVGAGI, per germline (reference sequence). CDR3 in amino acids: CASSLGLAGEDTQYF. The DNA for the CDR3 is TGTGCCAGCAGTTTGGGACTAGCGGGGGAGGATACGCAGTATTTT.

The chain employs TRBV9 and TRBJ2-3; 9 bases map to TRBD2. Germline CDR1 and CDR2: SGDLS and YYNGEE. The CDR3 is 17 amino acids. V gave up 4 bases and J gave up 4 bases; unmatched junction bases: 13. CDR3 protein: CASSPLGEAGGADTQYF. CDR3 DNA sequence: TGTGCCAGCAGCCCCTTGGGGGAAGCGGGGGGAGCAGATACGCAGTATTTT. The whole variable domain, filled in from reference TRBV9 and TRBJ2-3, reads DSGVTQTPKHLITATGQRVTLRCSPRSGDLSVYWYQQSLDQGLQFLIQYYNGEERAKGNILERFSAQQFPDLHSELNLSSLELGDSALYFCASSPLGEAGGADTQYFGPGTRLTVL.

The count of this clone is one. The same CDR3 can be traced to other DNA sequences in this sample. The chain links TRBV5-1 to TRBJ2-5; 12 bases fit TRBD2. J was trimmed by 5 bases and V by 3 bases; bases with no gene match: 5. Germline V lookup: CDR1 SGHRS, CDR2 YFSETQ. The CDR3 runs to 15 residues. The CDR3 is CASSSSGRVKETQYF. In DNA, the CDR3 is TGCGCCAGCAGCTCTAGCGGGAGGGTTAAGGAGACCCAGTACTTC.

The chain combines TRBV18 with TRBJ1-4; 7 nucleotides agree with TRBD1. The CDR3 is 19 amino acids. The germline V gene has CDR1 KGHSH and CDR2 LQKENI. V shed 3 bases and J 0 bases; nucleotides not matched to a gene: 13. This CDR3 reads CASSPRRGGVTATNEKLFF. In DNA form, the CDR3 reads TGTGCCAGCTCACCTCGGAGAGGGGGCGTAACCGCAACTAATGAAAAACTGTTTTTT. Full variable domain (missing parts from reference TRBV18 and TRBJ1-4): NAGVMQNPRHLVRRRGQEARLRCSPMKGHSHVYWYRQLPEEGLKFMVYLQKENIIDESGMPKERFSAEFPKEGPSILRIQQVVRGDSAAYFCASSPRRGGVTATNEKLFFGSGTQLSVL.

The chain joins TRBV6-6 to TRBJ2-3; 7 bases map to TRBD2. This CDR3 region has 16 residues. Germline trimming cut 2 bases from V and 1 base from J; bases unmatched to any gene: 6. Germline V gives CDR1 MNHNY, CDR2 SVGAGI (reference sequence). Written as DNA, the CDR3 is TGTGCCAGCAGTTACCCGGCGAGCGGGGGCACAGATACGCAGTATTTT. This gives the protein CASSYPASGGTDTQYF.

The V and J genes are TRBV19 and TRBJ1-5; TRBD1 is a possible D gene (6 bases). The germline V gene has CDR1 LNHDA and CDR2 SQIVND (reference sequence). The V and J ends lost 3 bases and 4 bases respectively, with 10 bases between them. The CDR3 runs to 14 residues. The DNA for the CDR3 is TGTGCCAGTAGTATTAGACAGGAAAATCAGCCCCAGCATTTT. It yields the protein CASSIRQENQPQHF.

CDR3 DNA sequence: TGTGCCAGCAGAGGACAGATCCTTCCCTACGAGCAGTACTTC. This gives the protein CASRGQILPYEQYF. The chain uses TRBV6-6 and TRBJ2-7; tentatively, D is TRBD1 (6 bases). The CDR3 extends over 14 amino acids. The germline V and J ends were trimmed by 6 bases and 2 bases, with 14 bases remaining between them. Germline CDR1 MNHNY, CDR2 SVGAGI (reference sequence).

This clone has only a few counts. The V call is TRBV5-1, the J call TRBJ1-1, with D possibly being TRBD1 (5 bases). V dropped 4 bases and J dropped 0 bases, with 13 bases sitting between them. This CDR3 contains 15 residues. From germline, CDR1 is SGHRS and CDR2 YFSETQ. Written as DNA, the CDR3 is TGCGCCAGCAGCATGCTCGGGGGAATGAACACTGAAGCTTTCTTT. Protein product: CASSMLGGMNTEAFF.

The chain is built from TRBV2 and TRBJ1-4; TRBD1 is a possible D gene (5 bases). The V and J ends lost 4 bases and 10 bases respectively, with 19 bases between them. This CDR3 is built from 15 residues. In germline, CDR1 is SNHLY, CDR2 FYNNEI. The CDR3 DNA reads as TGTGCCAGCAGTGTTCGGGGGACGGAGTGGCGAAAACTGTTTTTT. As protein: CASSVRGTEWRKLFF.

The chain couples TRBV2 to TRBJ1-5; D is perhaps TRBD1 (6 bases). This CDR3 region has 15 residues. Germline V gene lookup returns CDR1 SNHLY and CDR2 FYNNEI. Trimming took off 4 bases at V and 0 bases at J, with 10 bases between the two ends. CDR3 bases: TGTGCCAGCAGTGTACAGGGATCTAGCAATCAGCCCCAGCATTTT. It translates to CASSVQGSSNQPQHF.

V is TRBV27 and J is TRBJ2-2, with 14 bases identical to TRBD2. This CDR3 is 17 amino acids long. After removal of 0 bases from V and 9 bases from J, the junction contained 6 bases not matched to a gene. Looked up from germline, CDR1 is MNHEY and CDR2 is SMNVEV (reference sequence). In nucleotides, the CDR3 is TGTGCCAGCAGTTTATCCCGACTAGCGGGAGGGCCGAGGGAGCTGTTTTTT. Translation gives CASSLSRLAGGPRELFF.

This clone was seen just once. The chain's CDR3 is CASSGQGDQPQHF. The CDR3 nucleotides are TGCGCCAGCAGCGGACAGGGGGATCAGCCCCAGCATTTT. This chain joins TRBV23-1 and TRBJ1-5; 10 bases align to TRBD1. TRBV23-1 has ORF status, its function being uncertain. Losses at the gene ends were 6 bases for V and 5 bases for J; bases not matched to a gene: 1. This CDR3 contains 13 residues.

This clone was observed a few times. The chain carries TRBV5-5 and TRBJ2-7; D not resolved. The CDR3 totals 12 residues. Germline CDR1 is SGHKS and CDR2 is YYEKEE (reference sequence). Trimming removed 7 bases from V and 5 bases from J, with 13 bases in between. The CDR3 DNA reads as TGTGCCAGCTCCCCATGGAGCGACGAGCAGTACTTC. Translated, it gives CASSPWSDEQYF.

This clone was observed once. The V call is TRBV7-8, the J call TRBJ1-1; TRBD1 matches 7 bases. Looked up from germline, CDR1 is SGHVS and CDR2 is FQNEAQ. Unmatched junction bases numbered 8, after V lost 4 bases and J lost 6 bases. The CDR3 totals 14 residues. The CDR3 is CASSSMGQLPEAFF. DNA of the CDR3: TGTGCCAGCAGCTCAATGGGACAGCTCCCTGAAGCTTTCTTT.

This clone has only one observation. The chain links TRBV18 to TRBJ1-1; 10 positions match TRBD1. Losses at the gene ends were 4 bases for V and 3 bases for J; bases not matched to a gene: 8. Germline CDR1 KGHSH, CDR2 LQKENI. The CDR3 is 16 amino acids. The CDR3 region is CASSQTGGVGDTEAFF. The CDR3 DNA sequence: TGTGCCAGCTCACAGACAGGGGGCGTAGGGGACACTGAAGCTTTCTTT.

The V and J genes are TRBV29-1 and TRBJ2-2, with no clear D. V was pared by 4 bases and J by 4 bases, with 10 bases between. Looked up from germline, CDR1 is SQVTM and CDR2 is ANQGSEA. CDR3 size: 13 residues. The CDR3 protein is CSVGSFSTGELFF. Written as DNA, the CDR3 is TGCAGCGTTGGGAGTTTCAGCACCGGGGAGCTGTTTTTT.

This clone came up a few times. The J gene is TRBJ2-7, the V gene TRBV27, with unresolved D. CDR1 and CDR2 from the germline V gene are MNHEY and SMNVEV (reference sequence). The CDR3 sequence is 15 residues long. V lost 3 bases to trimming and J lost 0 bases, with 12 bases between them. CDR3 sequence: CASSFNLVASYEQYF. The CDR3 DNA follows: TGTGCCAGCAGTTTCAATCTAGTAGCCTCCTACGAGCAGTACTTC.